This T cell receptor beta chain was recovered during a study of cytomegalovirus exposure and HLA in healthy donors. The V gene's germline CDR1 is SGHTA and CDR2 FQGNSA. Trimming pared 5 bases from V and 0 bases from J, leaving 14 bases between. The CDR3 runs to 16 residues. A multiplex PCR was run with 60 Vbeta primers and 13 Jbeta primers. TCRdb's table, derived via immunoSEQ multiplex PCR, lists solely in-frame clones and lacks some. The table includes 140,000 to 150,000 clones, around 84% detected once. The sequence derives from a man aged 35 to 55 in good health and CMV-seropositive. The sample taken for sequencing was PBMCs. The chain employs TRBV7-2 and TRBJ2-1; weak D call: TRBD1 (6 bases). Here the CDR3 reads CASSPTGLSSYNEQFF. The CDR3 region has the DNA TGTGCCAGCAGCCCGACAGGACTGAGCTCCTACAATGAGCAGTTCTTC.